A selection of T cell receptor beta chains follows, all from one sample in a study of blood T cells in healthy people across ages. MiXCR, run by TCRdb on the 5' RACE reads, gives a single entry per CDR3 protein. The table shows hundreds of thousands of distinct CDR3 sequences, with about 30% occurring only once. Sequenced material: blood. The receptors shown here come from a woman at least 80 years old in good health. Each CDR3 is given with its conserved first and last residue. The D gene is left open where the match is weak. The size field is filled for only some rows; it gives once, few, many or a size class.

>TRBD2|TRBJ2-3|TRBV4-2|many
TGTGCCAGCAGCCAAGAACCGACTAGCGGGGTTAGCACAGATACGCAGTATTTT
CASSQEPTSGVSTDTQYF
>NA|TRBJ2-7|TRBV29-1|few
TGCAGCGTTGAAGAGCAGTCCTACGAGCAGTACTTC
CSVEEQSYEQYF
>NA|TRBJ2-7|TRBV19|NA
TGTGCCAGTAGTACAGCAGGGGTCGAGCAGTACTTC
CASSTAGVEQYF
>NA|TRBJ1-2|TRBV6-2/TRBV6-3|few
TGTGCCAGCACCACACCTTTAAAGGGCTACACCTTC
CASTTPLKGYTF
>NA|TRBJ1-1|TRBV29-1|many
TGCAGCGTTGTGGAGGGTTTGACCACTGAAGCTTTCTTT
CSVVEGLTTEAFF
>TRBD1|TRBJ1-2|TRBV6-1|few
TGTGCCAGCAGTGAAAAAGAGACAGGGGTCGGCTACACCTTC
CASSEKETGVGYTF
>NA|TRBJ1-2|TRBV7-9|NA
TGTGCCAGCACCACAAGCTACAGAGATGGCTACACCTTC
CASTTSYRDGYTF
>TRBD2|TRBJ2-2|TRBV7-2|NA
TGTGCCAGCAGCTTACCCGGACTAGCGGGGGAGCTGTTTTTT
CASSLPGLAGELFF
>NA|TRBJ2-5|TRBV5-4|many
TGTGCCAGCAGTTCGACCGGACCAGAGACCCAGTACTTC
CASSSTGPETQYF
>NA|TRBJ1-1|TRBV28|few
TGTGCCAGCAGTTTGCGAGGGGGGCGAGGTAGAGGGGCTTTCTTT
CASSLRGGRGRGAFF
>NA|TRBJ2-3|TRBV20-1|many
TGCAGTGCCCCCCCGAGGGGGGGGAGGGGAGATACGCAGTATTTT
CSAPPRGGRGDTQYF
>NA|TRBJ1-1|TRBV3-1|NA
TGTGCCAGCAGCCAAAAGGGAGGTAATACTGAAGCTTTCTTT
CASSQKGGNTEAFF
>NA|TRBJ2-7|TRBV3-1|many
TGTGCCAGCAGCCAAGCACCGGGCTGGGGCTACGAGCAGTACTTC
CASSQAPGWGYEQYF
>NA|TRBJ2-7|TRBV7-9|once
TGTGCCAGCAGCCCCGCTGGTTGGAGCTCCTACGAGCAGTACTTC
CASSPAGWSSYEQYF
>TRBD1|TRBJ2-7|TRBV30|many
TGTGCCTGGAGACAGGGGGGCGAGCAGTACTTC
CAWRQGGEQYF
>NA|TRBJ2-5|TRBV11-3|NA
TGTGCCAGCAGCCTTAGTCAGGGATACGGGCAAGAGACCCAGTACTTC
CASSLSQGYGQETQYF
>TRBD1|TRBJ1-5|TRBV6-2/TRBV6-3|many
TGTGCCAGCAGGAACCGACCGGGACAGGGCAATCAGCCCCAGCATTTT
CASRNRPGQGNQPQHF
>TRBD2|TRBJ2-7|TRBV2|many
TGTGCCAGCAGGCGGGGGGCAGGCCCCTACGAGCAGTACTTC
CASRRGAGPYEQYF
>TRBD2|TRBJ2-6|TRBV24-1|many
TGTGCCATCGCCGGGAGGGTCAATTCTGGGGCCAACGTCCTGACTTTC
CAIAGRVNSGANVLTF
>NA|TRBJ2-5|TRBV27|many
TGTGCCAGCAGTCCCCGGGGGGCCTTGGAGACCCAGTACTTC
CASSPRGALETQYF
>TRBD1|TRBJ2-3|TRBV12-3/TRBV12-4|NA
TGTGCCAGCAGCAAGGGGACAGTTAGCACAGATACGCAGTATTTT
CASSKGTVSTDTQYF
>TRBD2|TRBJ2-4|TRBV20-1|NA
TGCAGTGCAGACGAAGCGACTAGCGCCGAAAACATTCAGTACTTC
CSADEATSAENIQYF
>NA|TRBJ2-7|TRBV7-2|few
TGTGCCAGCAGCCGTGCGGAGCAGCCGGCTCTCTACGAGCAGTACTTC
CASSRAEQPALYEQYF
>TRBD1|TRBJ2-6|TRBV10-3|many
TGTGCCATCACAGATACAGGGGCATCTGGGGCCAACGTCCTGACTTTC
CAITDTGASGANVLTF
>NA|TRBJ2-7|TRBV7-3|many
TGTGCCAGCAGCTTAATCCGGGGCTACGAGCAGTACTTC
CASSLIRGYEQYF
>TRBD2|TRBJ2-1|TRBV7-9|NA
TGTGCCAGCAGCCCTCGGACTAGTTATTCCGGTGAGCAGTTCTTC
CASSPRTSYSGEQFF
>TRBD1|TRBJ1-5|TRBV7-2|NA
TGTGCCAGCAGCTGCGACAGGGCTCAGCCCCAGCATTTT
CASSCDRAQPQHF
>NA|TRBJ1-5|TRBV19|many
TGTGCCAGTAGTGGGGGCAGGGAGGGGAATCAGCCCCAGCATTTT
CASSGGREGNQPQHF
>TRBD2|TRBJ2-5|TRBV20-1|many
TGCAGTGCTAGCCCAGCGGGGGTCCAAGAGACCCAGTACTTC
CSASPAGVQETQYF
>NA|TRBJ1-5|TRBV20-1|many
TGCAGTGCCGGCGGGACTAGCAATCAGCCCCAGCATTTT
CSAGGTSNQPQHF
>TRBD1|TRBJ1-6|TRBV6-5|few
TGTGCCAGCAGTTACTCGCGTAACAGGGGAGGGAATTCACCCCTCCACTTT
CASSYSRNRGGNSPLHF
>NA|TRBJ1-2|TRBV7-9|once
TGTGCCAGCAGCTTAGATCGATCAATGGAAGGCTACACCTTC
CASSLDRSMEGYTF
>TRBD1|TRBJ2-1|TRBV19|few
TGTGCCAGTAGACGGGACAGGGGACAGACTGAGCAGTTCTTC
CASRRDRGQTEQFF
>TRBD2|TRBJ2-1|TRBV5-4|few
TGTGCCAGCAGCCCCCCCACTAGCGGGGCCTGGGGAGAGCAGTTCTTC
CASSPPTSGAWGEQFF
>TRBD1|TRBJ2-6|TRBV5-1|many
TGCGCCAGCAGCTTGGTAGGGCAGGGGGCGTCTGGGGCCAACGTCCTGACTTTC
CASSLVGQGASGANVLTF
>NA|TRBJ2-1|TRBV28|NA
TGTGCCAGCAGTTTTGGGGCGTCCTACGAGCAGTTCTTC
CASSFGASYEQFF
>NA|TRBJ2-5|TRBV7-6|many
TGTGCCAGCAGCTTGGGCCAGAGTCAAGAGACCCAGTACTTC
CASSLGQSQETQYF
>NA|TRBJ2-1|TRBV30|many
TGTGCCTGGAGTGTACTTGGCTACAATGAGCAGTTCTTC
CAWSVLGYNEQFF
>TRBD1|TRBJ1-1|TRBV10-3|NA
TGTGCCATCAGGGAGGACAGGATCTCGGAAGCTTTCTTT
CAIREDRISEAFF
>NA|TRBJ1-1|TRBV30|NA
TGTGCCTGGAGTCTTCCCGGGGCTTCTAACACTGAAGCTTTCTTT
CAWSLPGASNTEAFF
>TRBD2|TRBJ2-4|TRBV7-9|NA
TGTGCCAGCAGCCCACTAGCGGAGGGCATTCAGTACTTC
CASSPLAEGIQYF
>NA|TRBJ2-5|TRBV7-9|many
TGTGCCAGCAGCTTAGCAAGGGGACTCGTTTGGGAAGAGACCCAGTACTTC
CASSLARGLVWEETQYF
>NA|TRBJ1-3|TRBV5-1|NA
TGCGCCAGCAGCCCACGACAAGGTGGAAACACCATATATTTT
CASSPRQGGNTIYF
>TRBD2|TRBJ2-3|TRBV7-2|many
TGTGCCAGCAGCTTAGGCGGGGGGAACACAGATACGCAGTATTTT
CASSLGGGNTDTQYF
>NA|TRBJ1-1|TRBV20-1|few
TGCAGTGCTCCAAGGGAGGCGGAGCTTACTGAAGCTTTCTTT
CSAPREAELTEAFF
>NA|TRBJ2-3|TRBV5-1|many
TGCGCCAGCAGCTTTTCCAGGGGCAGCACAGATACGCAGTATTTT
CASSFSRGSTDTQYF
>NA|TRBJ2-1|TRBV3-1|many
TGTGCCAGCAGCCAAAGGGGAGGGGGAGTCAATGAGCAGTTCTTC
CASSQRGGGVNEQFF
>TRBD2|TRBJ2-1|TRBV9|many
TGTGCCAGCAGCGCCTCTCAGACCCGGGCTAGCGGGGGGGCGGGAGCCTACAATGAGCAGTTCTTC
CASSASQTRASGGAGAYNEQFF
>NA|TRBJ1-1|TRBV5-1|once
TGCGCCAGCAGCACCCGAGGGGACAACACTGAAGCTTTCTTT
CASSTRGDNTEAFF
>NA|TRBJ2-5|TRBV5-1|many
TGTGCCAGCAGCTTATCGGGGGCAGAGACCCAGTACTTC
CASSLSGAETQYF
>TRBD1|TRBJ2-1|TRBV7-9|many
TGTGCCAGCAGCTTAGCTGTGGGGACAGGAAACAATGAGCAGTTCTTC
CASSLAVGTGNNEQFF
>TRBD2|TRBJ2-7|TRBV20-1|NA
TGCAGTGCTAGTCGACTAGCGGGGGGCGGACCAAGGGACGAGCAGTACTTC
CSASRLAGGGPRDEQYF